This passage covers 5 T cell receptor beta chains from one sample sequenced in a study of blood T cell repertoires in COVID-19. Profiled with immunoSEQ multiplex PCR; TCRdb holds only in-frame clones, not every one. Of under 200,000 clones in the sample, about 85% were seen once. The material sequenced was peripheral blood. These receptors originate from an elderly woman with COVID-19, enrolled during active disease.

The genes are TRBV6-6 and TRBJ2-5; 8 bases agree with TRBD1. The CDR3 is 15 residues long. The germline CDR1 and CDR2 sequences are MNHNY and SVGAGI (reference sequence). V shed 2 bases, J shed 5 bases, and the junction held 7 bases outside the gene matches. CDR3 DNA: TGTGCCAGCAGTTACCCGCAGGGGGCAGGGGAGACCCAGTACTTC. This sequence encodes CASSYPQGAGETQYF.

Written as DNA, the CDR3 is TGTGCCAGCAGCGCCACTAGACAGGGGGGCGCTGAAGCTTTCTTT. Translation: CASSATRQGGAEAFF. The gene calls are TRBV9 and TRBJ1-1; 9 bases map to TRBD1. This CDR3 has 15 residues. Per germline, CDR1 SGDLS and CDR2 YYNGEE. The J segment lost 6 bases and the V segment lost 3 bases, leaving 9 bases of the junction unmatched.

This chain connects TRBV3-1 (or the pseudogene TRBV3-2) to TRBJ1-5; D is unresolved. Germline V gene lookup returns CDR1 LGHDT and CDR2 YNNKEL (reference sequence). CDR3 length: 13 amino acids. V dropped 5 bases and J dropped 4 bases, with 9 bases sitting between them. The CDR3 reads CASSTYGNQPQHF. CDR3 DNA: TGTGCCAGCAGCACCTACGGGAATCAGCCCCAGCATTTT.

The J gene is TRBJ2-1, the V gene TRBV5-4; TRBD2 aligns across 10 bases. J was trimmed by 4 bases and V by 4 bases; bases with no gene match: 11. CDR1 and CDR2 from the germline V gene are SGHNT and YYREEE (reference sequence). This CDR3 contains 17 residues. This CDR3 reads CASSPRGGSGGYNEQFF. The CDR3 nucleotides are TGTGCCAGCAGCCCCCGCGGGGGTAGCGGGGGGTACAATGAGCAGTTCTTC.

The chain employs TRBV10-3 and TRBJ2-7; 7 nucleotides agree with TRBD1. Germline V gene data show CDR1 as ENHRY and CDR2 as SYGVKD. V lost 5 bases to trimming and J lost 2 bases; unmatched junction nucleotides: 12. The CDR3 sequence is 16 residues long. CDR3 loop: CAISSYAGTVTYEQYF. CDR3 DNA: TGTGCCATCAGTAGCTACGCCGGGACAGTGACCTACGAGCAGTACTTC.